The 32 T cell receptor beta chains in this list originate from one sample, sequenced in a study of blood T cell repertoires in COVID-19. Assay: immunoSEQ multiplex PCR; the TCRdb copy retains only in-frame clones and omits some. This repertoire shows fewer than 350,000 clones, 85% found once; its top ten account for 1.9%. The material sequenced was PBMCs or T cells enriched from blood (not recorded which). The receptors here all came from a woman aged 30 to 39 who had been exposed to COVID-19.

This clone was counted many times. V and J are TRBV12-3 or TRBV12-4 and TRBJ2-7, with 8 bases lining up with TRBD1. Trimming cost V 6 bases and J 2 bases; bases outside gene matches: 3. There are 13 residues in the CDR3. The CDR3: CASRDRVAYEQYF. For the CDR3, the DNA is TGTGCCAGCAGGGACAGGGTCGCCTACGAGCAGTACTTC.

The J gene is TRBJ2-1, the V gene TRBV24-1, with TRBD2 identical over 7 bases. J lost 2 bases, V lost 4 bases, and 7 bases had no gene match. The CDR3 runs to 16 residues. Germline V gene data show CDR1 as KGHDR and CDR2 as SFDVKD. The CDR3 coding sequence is TGTGCCACCAGTGAGCGGGGGTACCCCACCTACAATGAGCAGTTCTTC. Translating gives CATSERGYPTYNEQFF.

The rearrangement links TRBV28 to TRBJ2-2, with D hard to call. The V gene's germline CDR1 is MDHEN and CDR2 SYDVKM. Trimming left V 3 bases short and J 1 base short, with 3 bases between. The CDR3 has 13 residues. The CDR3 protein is CASSFQNTGELFF. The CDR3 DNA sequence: TGTGCCAGCAGTTTTCAGAACACCGGGGAGCTGTTTTTT.

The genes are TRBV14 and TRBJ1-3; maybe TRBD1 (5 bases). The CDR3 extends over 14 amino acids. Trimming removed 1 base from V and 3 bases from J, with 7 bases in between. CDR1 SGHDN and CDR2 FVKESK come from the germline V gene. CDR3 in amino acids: CASSQGQGGNTIYF. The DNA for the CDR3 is TGTGCCAGCAGCCAAGGGCAGGGTGGAAACACCATATATTTT.

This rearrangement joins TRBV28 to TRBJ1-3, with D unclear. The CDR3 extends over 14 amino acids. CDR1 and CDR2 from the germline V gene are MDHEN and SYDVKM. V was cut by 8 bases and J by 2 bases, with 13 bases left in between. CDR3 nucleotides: TGTGCCAGCGTCGCCCAGGTGACTGGAAACACCATATATTTT. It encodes CASVAQVTGNTIYF.

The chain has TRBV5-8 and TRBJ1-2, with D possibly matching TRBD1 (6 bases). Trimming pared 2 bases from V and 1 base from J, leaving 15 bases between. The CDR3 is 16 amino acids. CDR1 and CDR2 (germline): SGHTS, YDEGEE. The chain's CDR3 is CASSFFQGGGNYGYTF. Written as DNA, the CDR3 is TGTGCCAGCAGCTTTTTCCAGGGAGGGGGTAACTATGGCTACACCTTC.

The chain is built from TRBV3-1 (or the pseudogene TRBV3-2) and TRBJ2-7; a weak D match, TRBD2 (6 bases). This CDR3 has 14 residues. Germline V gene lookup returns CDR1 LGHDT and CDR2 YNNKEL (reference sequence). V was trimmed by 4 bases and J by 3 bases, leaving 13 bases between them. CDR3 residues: CASSPRLDHYEQYF. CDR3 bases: TGTGCCAGCAGCCCGCGACTAGACCACTACGAGCAGTACTTC.

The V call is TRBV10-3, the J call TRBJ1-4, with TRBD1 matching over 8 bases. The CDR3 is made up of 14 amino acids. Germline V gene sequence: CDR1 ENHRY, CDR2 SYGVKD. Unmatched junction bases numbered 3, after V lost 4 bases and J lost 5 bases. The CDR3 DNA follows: TGTGCCATCAGTGCCGGGACAGGAAATGAAAAACTGTTTTTT. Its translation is CAISAGTGNEKLFF.

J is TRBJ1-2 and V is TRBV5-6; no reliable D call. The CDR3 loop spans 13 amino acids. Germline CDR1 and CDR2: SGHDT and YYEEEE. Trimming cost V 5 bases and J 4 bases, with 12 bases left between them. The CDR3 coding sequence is TGTGCCAGCAGTCGGCCCGGGTCCTATGGCTACACCTTC. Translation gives CASSRPGSYGYTF. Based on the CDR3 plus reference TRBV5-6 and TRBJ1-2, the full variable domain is DAGVTQSPTHLIKTRGQQVTLRCSPKSGHDTVSWYQQALGQGPQFIFQYYEEEERQRGNFPDRFSGHQFPNYSSELNVNALLLGDSALYLCASSRPGSYGYTFGSGTRLTVV.

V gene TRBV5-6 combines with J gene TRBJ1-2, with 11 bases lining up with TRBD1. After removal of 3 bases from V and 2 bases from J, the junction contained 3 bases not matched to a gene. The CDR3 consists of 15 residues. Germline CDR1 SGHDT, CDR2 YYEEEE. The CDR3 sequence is CASSSGQGGNYGYTF. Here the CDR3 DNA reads TGTGCCAGCAGCTCGGGACAGGGGGGAAACTATGGCTACACCTTC.

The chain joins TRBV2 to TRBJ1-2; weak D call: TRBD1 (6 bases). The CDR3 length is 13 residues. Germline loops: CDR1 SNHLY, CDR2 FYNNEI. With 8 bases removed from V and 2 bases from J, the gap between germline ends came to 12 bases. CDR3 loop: CASRAQGNYGYTF. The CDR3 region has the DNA TGTGCCAGCCGCGCCCAGGGGAACTATGGCTACACCTTC.

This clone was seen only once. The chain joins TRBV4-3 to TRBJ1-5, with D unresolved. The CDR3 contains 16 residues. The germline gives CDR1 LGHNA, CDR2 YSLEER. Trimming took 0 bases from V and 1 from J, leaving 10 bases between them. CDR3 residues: CASSQDLWASNQPQHF. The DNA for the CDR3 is TGCGCCAGCAGCCAAGACCTCTGGGCGAGCAATCAGCCCCAGCATTTT.

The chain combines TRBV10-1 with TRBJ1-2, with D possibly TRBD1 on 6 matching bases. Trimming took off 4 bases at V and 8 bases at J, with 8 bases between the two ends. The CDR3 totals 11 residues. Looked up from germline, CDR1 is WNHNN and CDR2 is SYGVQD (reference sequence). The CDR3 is CASSGGGGYTF. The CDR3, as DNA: TGCGCCAGCAGTGGTGGGGGCGGCTACACCTTC.

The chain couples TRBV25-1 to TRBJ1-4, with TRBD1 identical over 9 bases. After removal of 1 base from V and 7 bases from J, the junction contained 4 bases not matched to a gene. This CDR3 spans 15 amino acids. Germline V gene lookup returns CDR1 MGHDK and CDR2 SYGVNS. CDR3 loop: CASSEFGTGSEKLFF. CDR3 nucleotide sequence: TGTGCCAGCAGTGAATTCGGGACAGGGAGTGAAAAACTGTTTTTT.

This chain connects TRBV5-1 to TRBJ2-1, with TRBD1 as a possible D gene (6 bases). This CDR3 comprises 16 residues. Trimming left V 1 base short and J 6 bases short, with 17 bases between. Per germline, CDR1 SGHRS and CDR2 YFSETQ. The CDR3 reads CASSLRGSPTTNEQFF. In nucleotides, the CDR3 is TGCGCCAGCAGCTTGAGGGGGTCCCCAACCACCAATGAGCAGTTCTTC.

The CDR3 nucleotides read TGTGCCAGCAGTCGACAGGGGGTTAGCAATCAGCCCCAGCATTTT. The encoded protein is CASSRQGVSNQPQHF. The chain combines TRBV2 with TRBJ1-5, with TRBD1 matching over 9 bases. CDR1 and CDR2 from the germline V gene are SNHLY and FYNNEI. With V trimmed by 5 bases and J by 0 bases, 2 bases remained unmatched. The CDR3 is 15 amino acids.

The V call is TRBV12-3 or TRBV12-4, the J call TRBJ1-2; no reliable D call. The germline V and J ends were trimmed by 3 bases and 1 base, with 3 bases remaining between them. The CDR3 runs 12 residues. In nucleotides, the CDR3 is TGTGCCAGCAGTTTGCGTAACTATGGCTACACCTTC. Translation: CASSLRNYGYTF.

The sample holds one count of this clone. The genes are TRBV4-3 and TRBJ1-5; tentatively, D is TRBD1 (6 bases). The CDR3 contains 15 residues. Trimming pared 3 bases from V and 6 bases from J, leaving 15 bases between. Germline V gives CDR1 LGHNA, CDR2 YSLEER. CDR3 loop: CASSQDTGSGQPQHF. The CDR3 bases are TGCGCCAGCAGCCAGGACACAGGGTCGGGTCAGCCCCAGCATTTT.

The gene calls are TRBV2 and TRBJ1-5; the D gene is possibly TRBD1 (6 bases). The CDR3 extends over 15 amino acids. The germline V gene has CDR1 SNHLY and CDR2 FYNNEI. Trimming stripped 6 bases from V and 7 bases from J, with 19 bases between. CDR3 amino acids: CASRGQTARSQPQHF. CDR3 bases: TGTGCCAGCAGAGGACAGACCGCTCGCAGCCAGCCCCAGCATTTT.

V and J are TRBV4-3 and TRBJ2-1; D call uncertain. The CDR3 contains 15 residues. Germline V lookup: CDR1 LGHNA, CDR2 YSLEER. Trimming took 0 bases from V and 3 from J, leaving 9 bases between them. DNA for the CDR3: TGCGCCAGCAGCCAAGAATTTAACAGCTACAATGAGCAGTTCTTC. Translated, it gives CASSQEFNSYNEQFF.

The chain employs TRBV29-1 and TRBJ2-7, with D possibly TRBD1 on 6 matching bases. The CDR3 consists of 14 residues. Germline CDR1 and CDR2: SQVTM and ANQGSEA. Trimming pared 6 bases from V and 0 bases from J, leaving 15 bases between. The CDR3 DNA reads TGCAGCGTCTCTCAGGGGATCCTCTCCTACGAGCAGTACTTC. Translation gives CSVSQGILSYEQYF.

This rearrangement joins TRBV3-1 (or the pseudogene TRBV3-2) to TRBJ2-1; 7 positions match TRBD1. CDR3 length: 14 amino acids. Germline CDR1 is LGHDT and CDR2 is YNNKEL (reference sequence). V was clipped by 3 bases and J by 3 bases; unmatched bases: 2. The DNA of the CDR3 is TGTGCCAGCAGCCAGGGGACAGACTACAATGAGCAGTTCTTC. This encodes CASSQGTDYNEQFF.

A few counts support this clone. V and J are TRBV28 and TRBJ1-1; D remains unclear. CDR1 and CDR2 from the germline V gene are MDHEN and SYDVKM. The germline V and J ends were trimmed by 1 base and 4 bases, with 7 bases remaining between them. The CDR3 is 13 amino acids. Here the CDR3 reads CASSLFMSTEAFF. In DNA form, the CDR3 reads TGTGCCAGCAGTTTATTCATGAGCACTGAAGCTTTCTTT.

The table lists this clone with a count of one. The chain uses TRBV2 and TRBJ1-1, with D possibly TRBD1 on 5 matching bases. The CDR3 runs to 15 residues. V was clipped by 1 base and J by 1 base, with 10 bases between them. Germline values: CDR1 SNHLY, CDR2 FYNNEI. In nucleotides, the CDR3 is TGTGCCAGCAGTGAAGTTGGGGGGGGGAACACTGAAGCTTTCTTT. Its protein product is CASSEVGGGNTEAFF.

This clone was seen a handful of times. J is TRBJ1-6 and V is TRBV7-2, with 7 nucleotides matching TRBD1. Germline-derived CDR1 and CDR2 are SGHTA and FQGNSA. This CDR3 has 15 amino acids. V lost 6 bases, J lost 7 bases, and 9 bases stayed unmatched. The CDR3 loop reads CASSSTPGQNSPLHF. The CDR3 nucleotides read TGTGCCAGCAGTTCAACACCGGGACAGAATTCACCCCTCCACTTT.

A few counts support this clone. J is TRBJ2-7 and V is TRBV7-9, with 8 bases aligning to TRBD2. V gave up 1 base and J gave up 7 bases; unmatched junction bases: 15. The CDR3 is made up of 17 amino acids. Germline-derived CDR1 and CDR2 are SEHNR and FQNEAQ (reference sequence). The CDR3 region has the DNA TGTGCCAGCAGCTTAGTAGGGGCGGGAGGACCCTATTGGGAGCAGTACTTC. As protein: CASSLVGAGGPYWEQYF.

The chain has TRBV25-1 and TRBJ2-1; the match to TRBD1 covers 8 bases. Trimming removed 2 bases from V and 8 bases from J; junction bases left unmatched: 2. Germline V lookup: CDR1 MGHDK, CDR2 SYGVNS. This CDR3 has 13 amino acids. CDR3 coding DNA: TGTGCCAGCAGTGAACCACAGGGGGATGAGCAGTTCTTC. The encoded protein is CASSEPQGDEQFF.

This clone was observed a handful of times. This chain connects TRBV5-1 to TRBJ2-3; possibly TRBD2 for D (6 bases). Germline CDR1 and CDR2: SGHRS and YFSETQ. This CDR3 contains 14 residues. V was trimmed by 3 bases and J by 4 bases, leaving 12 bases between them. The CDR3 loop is CASSWATGADTQYF. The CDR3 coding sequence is TGCGCCAGCAGCTGGGCCACGGGGGCAGATACGCAGTATTTT.

DNA for the CDR3: TGTGCCAGCAGACCCGACCGGACAGGGTTTATCCGATTTGAAGCTTTCTTT. This translates into CASRPDRTGFIRFEAFF. The chain combines TRBV27 with TRBJ1-1, with 8 positions matching TRBD1. Germline V lookup: CDR1 MNHEY, CDR2 SMNVEV (reference sequence). J was trimmed by 7 bases and V by 6 bases; bases with no gene match: 19. The CDR3 is 17 residues long.

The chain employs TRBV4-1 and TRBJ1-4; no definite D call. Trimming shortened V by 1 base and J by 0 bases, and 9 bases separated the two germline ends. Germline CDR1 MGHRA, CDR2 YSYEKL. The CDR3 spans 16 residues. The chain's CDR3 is CASSQGSGPTNEKLFF. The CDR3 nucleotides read TGCGCCAGCAGCCAAGGGTCAGGCCCAACTAATGAAAAACTGTTTTTT.

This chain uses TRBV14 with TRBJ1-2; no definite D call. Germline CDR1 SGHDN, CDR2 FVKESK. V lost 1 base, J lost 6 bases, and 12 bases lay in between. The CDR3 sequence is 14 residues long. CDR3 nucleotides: TGTGCCAGCAGCCAAGTTCTTTATGGCCATGGCTACACCTTC. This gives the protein CASSQVLYGHGYTF.

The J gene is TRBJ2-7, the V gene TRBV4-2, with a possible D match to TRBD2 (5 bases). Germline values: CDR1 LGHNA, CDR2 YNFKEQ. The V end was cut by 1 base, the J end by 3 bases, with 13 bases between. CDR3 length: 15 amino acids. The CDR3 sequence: CASSQGPLTSYEQYF. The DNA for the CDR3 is TGTGCCAGCAGCCAAGGCCCCCTAACTAGCTACGAGCAGTACTTC.